This TCR beta chain was captured by sequencing in a study of T cells in localized non-small cell lung cancer. Study results and caveats: Clonality peaked in uninvolved adjacent lung rather than tumor. Paired adjacent lung recovered a median about 61 of the top 100 tumor clones.

This table comes from immunoSEQ multiplex PCR, and its TCRdb copy is limited to in-frame clones, with some not included. Here the sample spans under 35,000 clones, 91% being singletons. The CDR3 has 15 amino acids. CDR1 and CDR2 from the germline V gene are SNHLY and FYNNEI. The V segment lost 0 bases and the J segment 2 bases; nucleotides outside the gene matches: 4. Turning to this clone: Antigen unknown.

This chain joins TRBV2 and TRBJ2-7; 7 bases match TRBD2. This TCR was recovered from a female donor older than 55 with stage I lung adenocarcinoma. Sequencing used peripheral blood, obtained before any cancer treatment. The CDR3 DNA follows: TGTGCCAGCAGTGAAGCTAAGCGGGGCACCTACGAGCAGTACTTC. Its protein is CASSEAKRGTYEQYF.